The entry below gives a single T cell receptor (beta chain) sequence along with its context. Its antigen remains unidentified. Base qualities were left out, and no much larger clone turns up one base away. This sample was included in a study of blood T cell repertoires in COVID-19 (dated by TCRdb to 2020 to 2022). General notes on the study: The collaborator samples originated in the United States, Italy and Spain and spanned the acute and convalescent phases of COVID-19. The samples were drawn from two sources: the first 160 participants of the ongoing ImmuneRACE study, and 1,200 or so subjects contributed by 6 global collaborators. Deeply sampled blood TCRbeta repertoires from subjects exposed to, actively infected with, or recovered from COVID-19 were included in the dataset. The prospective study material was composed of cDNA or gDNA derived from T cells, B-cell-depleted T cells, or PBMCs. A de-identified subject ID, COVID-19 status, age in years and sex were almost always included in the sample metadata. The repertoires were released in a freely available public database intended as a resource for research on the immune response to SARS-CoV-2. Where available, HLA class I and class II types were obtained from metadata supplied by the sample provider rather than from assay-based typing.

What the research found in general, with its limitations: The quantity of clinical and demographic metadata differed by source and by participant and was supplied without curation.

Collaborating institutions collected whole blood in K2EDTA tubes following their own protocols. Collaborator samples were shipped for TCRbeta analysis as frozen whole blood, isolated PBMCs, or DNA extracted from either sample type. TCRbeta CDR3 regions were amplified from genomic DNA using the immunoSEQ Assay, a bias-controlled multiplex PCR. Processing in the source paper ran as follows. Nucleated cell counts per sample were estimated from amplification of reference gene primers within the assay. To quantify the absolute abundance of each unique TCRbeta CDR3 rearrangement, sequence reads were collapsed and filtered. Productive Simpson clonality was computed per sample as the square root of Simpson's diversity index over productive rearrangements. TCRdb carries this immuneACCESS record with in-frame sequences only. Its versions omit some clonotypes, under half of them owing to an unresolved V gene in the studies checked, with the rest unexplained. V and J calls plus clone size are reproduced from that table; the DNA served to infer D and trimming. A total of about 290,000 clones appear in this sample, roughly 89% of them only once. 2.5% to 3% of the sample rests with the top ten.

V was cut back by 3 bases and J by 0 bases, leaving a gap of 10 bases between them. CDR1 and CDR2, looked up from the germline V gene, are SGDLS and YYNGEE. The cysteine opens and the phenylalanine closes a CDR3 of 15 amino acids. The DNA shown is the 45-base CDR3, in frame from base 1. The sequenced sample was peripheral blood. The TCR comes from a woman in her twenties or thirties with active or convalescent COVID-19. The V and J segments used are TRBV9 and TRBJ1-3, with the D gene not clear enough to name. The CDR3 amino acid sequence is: CASSAFGASGNTIYF. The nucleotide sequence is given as TGTGCCAGCAGCGCCTTTGGAGCCTCTGGAAACACCATATATTTT.